This T cell receptor (beta chain) was obtained from a study of beta chain features in type 1 diabetes. CDR3 size: 13 residues. Germline CDR1 and CDR2: MDHEN and SYDVKM. The V end lost 8 bases, the J end lost 5 bases, and 12 bases lay between the germline ends. Expressed TCRB transcripts were sequenced because the entire RNA isolate underwent reverse transcription. TCRdb keeps only in-frame clones here, not all; method: immunoSEQ multiplex PCR. Of approximately 150,000 clones detected, less than 11% appear once; the ten largest clones hold under 1.5%. Study conclusions and caveats: Type 1 diabetes patients had TCRB CDR3s that were shorter (moderately but significantly so) in all four CD4+ subsets. These data did not resolve whether HLA type affects TCRB rearrangement. There were fewer insertions and more deletions at the VDJ junctions of type 1 diabetes patients.

This clone was counted a few times. Its antigen is currently unknown. Source material: naive CD4+ T cells from blood. The rearrangement uses TRBV28 and TRBJ2-2; TRBD2 might be the D (6 bases). This sequence originates from a man aged 18 to 29 in good health. DNA for the CDR3: TGTGCCAGCCGATCGGGGGTTACCGGGGAGCTGTTTTTT. Translation gives CASRSGVTGELFF.